What follows is one TCR beta chain and its context. The sample comes from a study of OX40 agonist ivuxolimab in advanced cancers. Patients had blood sampled at baseline and again on cycle 4 day 1 and cycle 7 day 1. Only in-frame clones appear in the TCRdb table, and some are missing; sequencing was by immunoSEQ multiplex PCR. In the table there are 70,000 to 100,000 clones, 80% to 90% of which are singletons. CDR3 length equals 13 residues. Trimming removed 3 bases at V and 4 bases at J, with 7 bases between. The V gene's germline CDR1 is MDHEN and CDR2 SYDVKM. The TCR was taken from an adult with an advanced solid tumor such as melanoma, head and neck, liver or kidney cancer. The sample consisted of CD4+ or CD8+ T cells sorted from blood, taken in a trial of the OX40 agonist ivuxolimab. The genes are TRBV28 and TRBJ1-5, with D uncertain. CDR3 amino acids: CASSFRRNQPQHF. The DNA of the CDR3 is TGTGCCAGCAGTTTCCGGAGGAATCAGCCCCAGCATTTT. Filled out from reference TRBV28 and TRBJ1-5, the complete variable domain reads DVKVTQSSRYLVKRTGEKVFLECVQDMDHENMFWYRQDPGLGLRLIYFSYDVKMKEKGDIPEGYSVSREKKERFSLILESASTNQTSMYLCASSFRRNQPQHFGDGTRLSIL.